These 30 T cell receptor beta chains share one sample of origin, sequenced in a study of post-analysis software for immune sequencing data. Study-wide results and caveats: Controls showed lower frequencies than patients for roughly five TRBV segments, and TRBV5-6, TRBV5-1 and TRBV20-1 were among these.

Their antigens are not known. Tagging with unique molecular identifiers was a feature of the TCR beta cDNA libraries. TCRdb independently ran MiXCR on the PCR reads; one entry per CDR3 protein. The data contain roughly 580,000 distinct CDR3 sequences, 44% of them singletons. The material sequenced was blood. All receptors come from a girl aged 5 to 17 with multiple sclerosis.

Ten or more counts support this clonotype. The chain is built from TRBV3-1 and TRBJ1-2; TRBD1 agrees at 9 bases. Germline CDR1 and CDR2: LGHDT and YNNKEL (reference sequence). Trimming at V came to 5 bases and at J to 2 bases, leaving 3 bases not matched to a gene. The CDR3 is made up of 14 amino acids. Written as DNA, the CDR3 is TGTGCCAGCAGCAGAGGACAGGGGAACTATGGCTACACCTTC. Protein product: CASSRGQGNYGYTF. The full variable domain, its missing parts supplied by reference TRBV3-1 and TRBJ1-2, is DTAVSQTPKYLVTQMGNDKSIKCEQNLGHDTMYWYKQDSKKFLKIMFSYNNKELIINETVPNRFSPKSPDKAHLNLHINSLELGDSAVYFCASSRGQGNYGYTFGSGTRLTVV.

This clonotype showed up just a few times. The genes are TRBV7-6 and TRBJ2-1; D possibly corresponds to TRBD1 (5 bases). Trimming removed 5 bases from V and 3 bases from J, with 14 bases in between. Germline loops: CDR1 SGHVS, CDR2 FNYEAQ. The CDR3 runs 15 residues. In DNA form, the CDR3 reads TGTGCCAGCAGCCCAGTCAGGGTTTACTACAATGAGCAGTTCTTC. The encoded protein is CASSPVRVYYNEQFF.

This clonotype occurred a few times. The rearrangement joins TRBV5-1 to TRBJ2-1, with D possibly TRBD1 on 5 matching bases. V dropped 1 base and J dropped 7 bases, with 9 bases sitting between them. From germline, CDR1 is SGHRS and CDR2 YFSETQ. This CDR3 has 13 residues. The CDR3 loop is CASSLMSGNEQFF. The CDR3 DNA sequence: TGCGCCAGCAGCTTGATGTCAGGGAATGAGCAGTTCTTC.

The chain combines TRBV5-1 with TRBJ1-1; D remains ambiguous. V dropped 0 bases and J dropped 0 bases, with 12 bases sitting between them. The CDR3 has 16 residues. CDR1 SGHRS and CDR2 YFSETQ come from the germline V gene. The CDR3 here is CASSLGAGSMNTEAFF. DNA of the CDR3: TGCGCCAGCAGCTTGGGCGCGGGGTCAATGAACACTGAAGCTTTCTTT.

V and J are TRBV12-5 and TRBJ2-1; 13 bases map to TRBD2. CDR1 is LGHNT and CDR2 is FRNRAP in the germline V gene. The CDR3 consists of 16 residues. V trimming: 0 bases; J trimming: 10 bases; junction bases outside the gene matches: 6. The CDR3 is CASGLVTSGGAWEQFF. The CDR3 DNA sequence: TGTGCTAGTGGTTTGGTAACTAGCGGGGGGGCCTGGGAGCAGTTCTTC. The full variable domain, with the rest looked up from reference TRBV12-5 and TRBJ2-1, is DARVTQTPRHKVTEMGQEVTMRCQPILGHNTVFWYRQTMMQGLELLAYFRNRAPLDDSGMPKDRFSAEMPDATLATLKIQPSEPRDSAVYFCASGLVTSGGAWEQFFGPGTRLTVL.

This sequence joins TRBV9 and TRBJ2-7, with D maybe TRBD1 (6 bases). CDR3 size: 16 residues. V was clipped by 4 bases and J by 7 bases, with 24 bases between them. Germline V gene sequence: CDR1 SGDLS, CDR2 YYNGEE. The chain's CDR3 is CASSPSTGTPRGEQYF. The DNA of the CDR3 is TGTGCCAGCAGCCCGAGTACCGGGACCCCAAGGGGGGAGCAGTACTTC.

V is TRBV6-1 and J is TRBJ2-7; a weak D match, TRBD1 (5 bases). Looked up from germline, CDR1 is MNHNS and CDR2 is SASEGT. The CDR3 consists of 17 residues. V lost 4 bases and J lost 7, with 26 bases in between. The CDR3 coding sequence is TGTGCCAGCAGTGCCCTTTTGGGCAGCCTCTCATCAGGGGAGCAGTACTTC. Protein product: CASSALLGSLSSGEQYF.

This clonotype is a singleton in its sample. The chain employs TRBV24-1 and TRBJ1-1; TRBD1 agrees at 7 bases. This CDR3 has 16 residues. Germline V gene sequence: CDR1 KGHDR, CDR2 SFDVKD. Unmatched junction bases numbered 15, after V lost 2 bases and J lost 10 bases. DNA of the CDR3: TGTGCCACCAGTGATTCTTCCTCCGACAGGGAGGTAAGAGCTTTCTTT. It translates to CATSDSSSDREVRAFF.

This sequence joins TRBV27 and TRBJ1-2, with TRBD1 identical over 8 bases. Germline V gene lookup returns CDR1 MNHEY and CDR2 SMNVEV (reference sequence). The V gene end was trimmed by 10 bases and the J gene end by 0 bases; junction bases not matched to a gene: 19. This CDR3 has 18 amino acids. CDR3: CATRPTGDLLVANYGYTF. In DNA form, the CDR3 reads TGTGCCACCCGGCCGACAGGGGACCTGTTAGTAGCTAACTATGGCTACACCTTC.

This sequence joins TRBV7-6 and TRBJ2-7; D is undetermined. V lost 1 base and J 5 bases, leaving 12 bases between the germline ends. The CDR3 contains 14 residues. The germline V gene has CDR1 SGHVS and CDR2 FNYEAQ. The CDR3 DNA reads as TGTGCCAGCAGCTTAGGACGGCTCTTGGACGAGCAGTACTTC. Translating gives CASSLGRLLDEQYF.

This sequence joins TRBV12-3 or TRBV12-4 and TRBJ1-1; D not certain. Trimming took 5 bases from V and 6 from J, leaving 10 bases between them. The CDR3 is 12 amino acids. The CDR3 loop is CASSPRWSEAFF. Written as DNA, the CDR3 is TGTGCCAGCAGTCCCCGTTGGTCTGAAGCTTTCTTT.

J is TRBJ2-3 and V is TRBV4-2, with TRBD2 identical over 11 bases. CDR1 is LGHNA, CDR2 YNFKEQ, per germline. The V gene end was trimmed by 0 bases and the J gene end by 7 bases; junction bases not matched to a gene: 3. This CDR3 is 15 amino acids long. The CDR3 bases are TGTGCCAGCAGCCAAGATGCTAGCGGGGGGAATACGCAGTATTTT. It is translated as CASSQDASGGNTQYF.

The chain links TRBV6-5 to TRBJ2-7; TRBD1 matches 10 bases. CDR3 size: 15 residues. From germline, CDR1 is MNHEY and CDR2 SVGAGI. The trim removed 4 bases at V and 3 bases at J, leaving 6 bases unmatched. The CDR3 protein is CASSFSDRGGYEQYF. In nucleotides, the CDR3 is TGTGCCAGCAGTTTCTCGGACAGGGGGGGCTACGAGCAGTACTTC.

This clonotype was seen just once. The V and J genes are TRBV12-3 or TRBV12-4 and TRBJ1-2; D perhaps matches TRBD1 (5 bases). The V and J ends lost 5 bases and 6 bases respectively, with 19 bases between them. The CDR3 has 15 residues. The CDR3: CASSLHGTGVDGYTF. CDR3 nucleotides: TGTGCCAGCAGTCTCCACGGTACGGGGGTCGATGGCTACACCTTC.

A few counts support this clonotype. The genes are TRBV5-1 and TRBJ2-3, with TRBD2 matching 9 bases. The CDR3 spans 14 residues. J was trimmed by 6 bases and V by 4 bases; bases with no gene match: 6. Germline V lookup: CDR1 SGHRS, CDR2 YFSETQ. The CDR3: CASSTGLASDTQYF. The CDR3 DNA is TGCGCCAGCAGCACAGGACTAGCGTCCGATACGCAGTATTTT.

J is TRBJ1-1 and V is TRBV30, with D unresolved. Germline values: CDR1 GTSNPN, CDR2 SVGIG (reference sequence). The CDR3 contains 14 residues. Trimming cost V 4 bases and J 2 bases, with 14 bases left between them. The CDR3 bases are TGTGCCTGGACTAGAGCGGGATACAACACTGAAGCTTTCTTT. The encoded protein is CAWTRAGYNTEAFF.

This clonotype turned up a few times. The rearrangement joins TRBV20-1 to TRBJ1-4; maybe TRBD1 (5 bases). The CDR3 extends over 14 amino acids. Germline CDR1 DFQATT, CDR2 SNEGSKA (reference sequence). Trimming removed 5 bases at V and 5 bases at J, with 15 bases between. The CDR3 region is CSARFRVRNEKLFF. The CDR3 bases are TGCAGTGCTCGATTCAGGGTCAGGAATGAAAAACTGTTTTTT.

The CDR3 reads CAWSARGGYGYTF. CDR3 sequence (DNA): TGTGCCTGGAGCGCACGAGGGGGCTATGGCTACACCTTC. The chain is built from TRBV30 and TRBJ1-2; the D gene is possibly TRBD1 (6 bases). This CDR3 spans 13 amino acids. Trimming pared 3 bases from V and 4 bases from J, leaving 12 bases between. The germline CDR1 and CDR2 sequences are GTSNPN and SVGIG (reference sequence).

The rearrangement joins TRBV12-3 or TRBV12-4 to TRBJ2-7, with D uncertain. Between the trimmed V and J ends, which lost 4 bases and 0 bases, there was a span of 13 bases. The CDR3 contains 15 residues. In nucleotides, the CDR3 is TGTGCCAGCAGTTCTTACGGAACATACTCCTACGAGCAGTACTTC. Amino acid sequence: CASSSYGTYSYEQYF.

In the case of this clonotype: Because it lacks the conserved phenylalanine or tryptophan at the end, this CDR3 is likely a read error. The J gene is TRBJ2-1, the V gene TRBV29-1; possible D gene TRBD2, 5 bases. Trimming shortened V by 1 base and J by 1 base, and 11 bases separated the two germline ends. This CDR3 comprises 15 residues. Germline V lookup: CDR1 SQVTM, CDR2 ANQGSEA. CDR3 region: CSVEGPPGSYNEQFL. CDR3 in DNA: TGCAGCGTTGAAGGCCCCCCGGGATCCTACAATGAGCAGTTCCTC.

The chain couples TRBV12-3 or TRBV12-4 to TRBJ2-3, with 9 nucleotides matching TRBD1. The V gene end was trimmed by 1 base and the J gene end by 2 bases; junction bases not matched to a gene: 4. The length of the CDR3 is 16 residues. Here the CDR3 reads CASSLGTGVSTDTQYF. In DNA form, the CDR3 reads TGTGCCAGCAGTTTAGGGACAGGGGTCTCCACAGATACGCAGTATTTT.

This chain connects TRBV12-3 or TRBV12-4 to TRBJ1-5, with a weak D call TRBD1 (5 bases). This CDR3 spans 14 amino acids. V lost 7 bases and J 5 bases, leaving 15 bases between the germline ends. CDR3 loop: CASTLGGVHQPQHF. Here the CDR3 DNA reads TGTGCCAGCACCCTTGGGGGGGTGCATCAGCCCCAGCATTTT.

This chain uses TRBV20-1 with TRBJ2-1; D call uncertain. This CDR3 is 12 amino acids long. Germline V gives CDR1 DFQATT, CDR2 SNEGSKA (reference sequence). V gave up 4 bases and J gave up 5 bases, with 9 bases separating them. The CDR3 sequence is CSANWGNNEQFF. DNA for the CDR3: TGCAGTGCTAATTGGGGAAACAATGAGCAGTTCTTC.

This rearrangement joins TRBV7-2 to TRBJ2-7; tentatively, D is TRBD1 (6 bases). The J call may be in error: the DNA end matches TRBJ2-5 better. From germline, CDR1 is SGHTA and CDR2 FQGNSA. CDR3 length equals 13 residues. This chain's CDR3 is CASSRGQTETQYF. CDR3 nucleotide sequence: TGTGCCAGCAGCCGCGGACAGACGGAGACCCAGTACTTC.

This clonotype was counted between two and nine times. This chain connects TRBV12-3 or TRBV12-4 to TRBJ2-1, with D possibly TRBD2 on 6 matching bases. The CDR3 spans 17 residues. V was trimmed by 5 bases and J by 0 bases, leaving 17 bases between them. This CDR3 is CASSRSLAESSYNEQFF. DNA for the CDR3: TGTGCCAGCAGTCGATCCTTAGCGGAGAGCTCCTACAATGAGCAGTTCTTC.

This chain links TRBV30 with TRBJ1-2; 10 bases fit TRBD1. With V trimmed by 7 bases and J by 5 bases, 7 bases remained unmatched. CDR1 is GTSNPN, CDR2 SVGIG, per germline (reference sequence). The CDR3 sequence is 13 residues long. Here the CDR3 reads CASGQGVRYGYTF. The CDR3 bases are TGTGCCTCCGGACAGGGGGTAAGGTATGGCTACACCTTC.

The chain is built from TRBV3-1 and TRBJ2-3, with TRBD2 identical over 7 bases. The CDR3 consists of 18 residues. CDR1 and CDR2 (germline): LGHDT, YNNKEL (reference sequence). The V and J ends lost 1 base and 0 bases, in that order; junction bases with no gene match: 10. CDR3 amino acids: CASSQVALGGPSTDTQYF. The DNA for the CDR3 is TGTGCCAGCAGCCAAGTTGCCCTGGGAGGGCCCAGCACAGATACGCAGTATTTT.

This clonotype was observed a handful of times. The chain combines TRBV7-9 with TRBJ2-5; either TRBD1 or TRBD2 may fit D (5 bases each). Looked up from germline, CDR1 is SEHNR and CDR2 is FQNEAQ (reference sequence). The ends were cut back, 4 bases at V and 4 bases at J, with 13 bases in the middle. The CDR3 covers 14 residues. CDR3 in DNA: TGTGCCAGCAGCTCGCCGCCGGGGACAGAGACCCAGTACTTC. Its translation: CASSSPPGTETQYF.

The V gene is TRBV4-1, the J gene TRBJ1-1, with D maybe TRBD1 (6 bases). The CDR3 consists of 14 residues. Germline V gives CDR1 MGHRA, CDR2 YSYEKL. With 0 bases removed from V and 7 bases from J, the gap between germline ends came to 12 bases. CDR3 sequence (DNA): TGCGCCAGCAGCCAAGATAGTAAGGACAGTGAAGCTTTCTTT. It is translated as CASSQDSKDSEAFF.

V and J are TRBV4-1 and TRBJ2-1, with D hard to call. The CDR3 sequence is 16 residues long. The V gene lost 0 bases and the J gene lost 3 bases, with 12 bases spanning the gap. Germline loops: CDR1 MGHRA, CDR2 YSYEKL. The CDR3 loop reads CASSQEGGRNYNEQFF. CDR3 DNA sequence: TGCGCCAGCAGCCAAGAGGGCGGCAGAAACTACAATGAGCAGTTCTTC.